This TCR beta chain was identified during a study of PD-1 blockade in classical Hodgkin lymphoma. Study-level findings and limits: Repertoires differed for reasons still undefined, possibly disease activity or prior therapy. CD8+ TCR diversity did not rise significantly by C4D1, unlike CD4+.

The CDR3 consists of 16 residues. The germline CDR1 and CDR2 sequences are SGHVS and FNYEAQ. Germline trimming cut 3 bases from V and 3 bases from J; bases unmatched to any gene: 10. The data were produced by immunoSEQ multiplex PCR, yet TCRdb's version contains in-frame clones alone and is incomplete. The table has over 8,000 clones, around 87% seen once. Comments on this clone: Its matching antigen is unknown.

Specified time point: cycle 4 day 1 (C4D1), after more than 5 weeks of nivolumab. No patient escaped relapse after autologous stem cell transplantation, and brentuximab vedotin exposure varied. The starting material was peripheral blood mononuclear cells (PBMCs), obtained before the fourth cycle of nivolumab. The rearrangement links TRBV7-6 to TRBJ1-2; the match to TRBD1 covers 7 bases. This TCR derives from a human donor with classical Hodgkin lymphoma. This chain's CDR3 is CASSFPRQGIHYGYTF. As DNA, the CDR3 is TGTGCCAGCAGCTTCCCTAGACAGGGAATACACTATGGCTACACCTTC.